This TCR beta chain was identified during a study of early T cells in non-severe SARS-CoV-2 infection. Study context: RNA in bulk from unsorted whole blood was sequenced, and chains were unpaired.

Tagging with unique molecular identifiers was applied to individual cDNA molecules. MiXCR, run by TCRdb on the 5' RACE reads, gives a single entry per CDR3 protein. Of 40,000 to 50,000 distinct CDR3 sequences listed, over 10% are singletons. The study's findings and limits: The study's VDJdb matching favored anti-spike CD8 responses and missed private and CD4 specificities.

The table lists this clonotype with many counts. Its cognate antigen is unknown. The V end lost 1 base, the J end lost 0 bases, and 7 bases lay between the germline ends. The CDR3 contains 15 residues. The germline CDR1 and CDR2 sequences are LGHDT and YNNKEL (reference sequence). The sequencing sample was made of whole blood. This TCR came from an adult who was a healthcare worker with PCR-confirmed SARS-CoV-2 infection or an uninfected control (not recorded which). V and J are TRBV3-1 and TRBJ2-1; D uncertain. CDR3 protein: CASSQVKTSYNEQFF. The CDR3 DNA sequence: TGTGCCAGCAGCCAAGTAAAAACCTCCTACAATGAGCAGTTCTTC.